This record looks at one T cell receptor beta chain sequence and its context. Measured with immunoSEQ multiplex PCR; TCRdb has only the in-frame clones, and not every one. The sample lists some 390,000 clones, around 87% occurring once. The entry originates in a study of blood T cell repertoires in COVID-19. V was pared by 7 bases and J by 4 bases, with 18 bases of the junction left unmatched. The CDR3 spans 18 residues. Germline CDR1 and CDR2: LGHNA and YNFKEQ. This clonotype was obtained from a young man who had recovered from COVID-19. This chain uses TRBV4-2 with TRBJ1-2; 10 nucleotides line up with TRBD1. What was sequenced was PBMCs or T cells enriched from blood (not recorded which). The CDR3, as DNA: TGTGCCAGCACCGAGACATTTGGGACAGGGGACTCGTTCTATGGCTACACCTTC. Translation gives CASTETFGTGDSFYGYTF.